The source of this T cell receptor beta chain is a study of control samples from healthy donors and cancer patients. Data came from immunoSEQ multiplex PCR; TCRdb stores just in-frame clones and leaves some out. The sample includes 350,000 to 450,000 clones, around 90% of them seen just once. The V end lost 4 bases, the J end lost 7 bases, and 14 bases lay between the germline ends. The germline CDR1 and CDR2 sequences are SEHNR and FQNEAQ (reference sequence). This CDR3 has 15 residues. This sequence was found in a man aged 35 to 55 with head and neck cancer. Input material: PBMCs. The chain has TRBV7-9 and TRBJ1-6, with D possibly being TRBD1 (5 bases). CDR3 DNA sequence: TGTGCCAGCAGCTCACAGGATGGGGGAAATTCACCCCTCCACTTT. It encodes CASSSQDGGNSPLHF.